Listed below are T cell receptor beta chains from one sample, sequenced in a study of CD8+ T cells in alopecia areata. Clones were read by immunoSEQ multiplex PCR, and TCRdb kept only the in-frame ones, dropping some. The sample contains about 120,000 clones, approximately 53% of which appear only once. The material was CD4+ T cells sorted from blood, obtained at week 4, from a patient treated with tofacitinib. The source of these receptors is a human donor with alopecia areata. CDR3s include the opening cysteine and the closing phenylalanine or tryptophan. The D gene is left open where the match is weak. The size field is filled for only some rows; it gives once, few, many or a size class.

v_gene	abundance	d_gene	j_gene	CDR3nt	CDR3aa
TRBV2	once	TRBD1	TRBJ1-1	TGTGCCGGAATGGACAGGGTGGCTTTCTTT	CAGMDRVAFF
TRBV7-9	-	TRBD1	TRBJ1-2	TGTGCCAGCAGCGAATATGGGACAGGGAACTATGGCTACACCTTC	CASSEYGTGNYGYTF
TRBV18	-	-	TRBJ2-5	TGTGCCAGCTCACCTCAGGTCCAAGAGACCCAGTACTTC	CASSPQVQETQYF
TRBV29-1	-	TRBD1	TRBJ2-7	TGCAGCGTGACGGACAGGGGGAATTCTTGGGAGCAGTACTTC	CSVTDRGNSWEQYF
TRBV30	-	TRBD1	TRBJ1-1	TGTGCCTGGAGTGCTCAAAGAGGGACAGCCAAGATGAACACTGAAGCTTTCTTT	CAWSAQRGTAKMNTEAFF
TRBV30	-	-	TRBJ1-4	TGTGCCTGGAGTTCGCTCGGCAGGGAACTGTTTTTT	CAWSSLGRELFF
TRBV25-1	-	-	TRBJ2-1	TGTGCCAGCAGGACCCCACAGGAGGGTGAGCAGTTCTTC	CASRTPQEGEQFF
TRBV19	-	-	TRBJ1-2	TGTGCCAGTAGTATGGAGGGGGCTAACTATGGCTACACCTTC	CASSMEGANYGYTF
TRBV10-3	few	TRBD2	TRBJ2-1	TGTGCCATCAGTGACCCCCGGACTAGCGGGAGTGGTGAGCAGTTCTTC	CAISDPRTSGSGEQFF
TRBV30	-	-	TRBJ2-2	TGTGCCTGGAGAGCCTTGCGTACCGGGGAGCTGTTTTTT	CAWRALRTGELFF
TRBV5-1	few	-	TRBJ1-1	TGCGCCAGCAGCTTCCGGGACATCAACACTGAAGCTTTCTTT	CASSFRDINTEAFF
TRBV9	-	-	TRBJ1-1	TGTGCCAGCAGCTTAAACTCAATGAACACTGAAGCTTTCTTT	CASSLNSMNTEAFF
TRBV5-1	-	TRBD1	TRBJ1-1	TGCGCCAGCCTCATGGGGACAGCGAACACTGAAGCTTTCTTT	CASLMGTANTEAFF
TRBV19	few	-	TRBJ2-6	TGTGCCAGTAGCGGGGCCGTCCTGACTTTC	CASSGAVLTF
TRBV30	-	-	TRBJ2-6	TGTGCCTGGTTATACGGGACCACTCGCTCTGGGGCCAACGTCCTGACTTTC	CAWLYGTTRSGANVLTF
TRBV25-1	few	TRBD2	TRBJ2-3	TGTGCCAGCAGTGAAGGGATAGCGGGAGTATCACAGTATTTT	CASSEGIAGVSQYF
TRBV5-4	few	-	TRBJ2-3	TGTGCCAGCAGCTTGTCTAACCTCCGCACAGATACGCAGTATTTT	CASSLSNLRTDTQYF
TRBV28	-	-	TRBJ1-2	TGTGCCAGCAGTTTTGGGGGGCGAGGCTATGGCTACACCTTC	CASSFGGRGYGYTF
TRBV30	few	TRBD1	TRBJ1-2	TGTGCCTGGAGAGCCGGACAGGGCGGTGGCTACACCTTC	CAWRAGQGGGYTF
TRBV2	few	TRBD1	TRBJ2-1	TGTGCCAGCAGTGTTGGACAGGGTAGTGAGCAGTTCTTC	CASSVGQGSEQFF
TRBV25-1	-	TRBD1	TRBJ2-2	TGTGCCAGCAGTGATAAGAACAGGGGACCACTGAACACCGGGGAGCTGTTTTTT	CASSDKNRGPLNTGELFF
TRBV4-1	-	-	TRBJ2-5	TGCGCCAGCAGCCAAGAATGGAGTCGCCAAGAGACCCAGTACTTC	CASSQEWSRQETQYF
TRBV30	-	TRBD2	TRBJ2-2	TGTGCCTGGAGTTTGGGACTAGCGAACACCGGGGAGCTGTTTTTT	CAWSLGLANTGELFF
TRBV29-1	few	-	TRBJ1-1	TGCAGCGTTGTTGGCAGGAACACTGAAGCTTTCTTT	CSVVGRNTEAFF
TRBV27	-	-	TRBJ1-2	TGTGCCAGCGGTTTGGGATATGGCTACACCTTC	CASGLGYGYTF
TRBV29-1	few	-	TRBJ2-1	TGCAGCGTTGTGGTACTGGGGGATGAGCAGTTCTTC	CSVVVLGDEQFF
TRBV30	-	-	TRBJ1-1	TGTGCCTGCCAGGGACGGATGAACACTGAAGCTTTCTTT	CACQGRMNTEAFF
TRBV5-1	few	TRBD2	TRBJ2-5	TGCGCCAGCAGCTTATCACTAGCGGAAGAGACCCAGTACTTC	CASSLSLAEETQYF
TRBV29-1	-	-	TRBJ1-2	TGCAGCGTTGATTGGGTTGGCGGCTACACCTTC	CSVDWVGGYTF